This passage covers 9 T cell receptor beta chains from one sample sequenced in a study of cytomegalovirus exposure and HLA in healthy donors. Use of 60 Vbeta and 13 Jbeta primers characterized the PCR. Clones were read by immunoSEQ multiplex PCR, and TCRdb kept only the in-frame ones, dropping some. The sample yields about 120,000 clones, about 80% seen once. The sequenced sample was PBMCs. These TCRs come from a woman in her thirties or forties in good health and CMV-seropositive.

The CDR3 region is CASSQREGGYEQYF. Here the CDR3 DNA reads TGTGCCAGCAGCCAGCGGGAAGGGGGGTACGAGCAGTACTTC. This chain connects TRBV7-2 to TRBJ2-7; weak D call: TRBD2 (7 bases). The CDR3 contains 14 residues. V was clipped by 5 bases and J by 4 bases, with 15 bases between them. CDR1 is SGHTA and CDR2 is FQGNSA in the germline V gene.

This clone occurred once. This CDR3 reads CASSLAAGGKGNQPQHF. DNA for the CDR3: TGTGCCAGCAGCTTAGCCGCAGGGGGCAAGGGCAATCAGCCCCAGCATTTT. This rearrangement joins TRBV7-8 to TRBJ1-5; TRBD1 aligns across 8 bases. V was clipped by 0 bases and J by 2 bases; unmatched bases: 6. From germline, CDR1 is SGHVS and CDR2 FQNEAQ. This CDR3 region has 17 residues.

The CDR3 loop is CASSTRTGGGTETQYF. For the CDR3, the DNA is TGTGCCAGCAGCACCCGGACAGGGGGCGGGACGGAGACCCAGTACTTC. V is TRBV7-2 and J is TRBJ2-5; 11 nucleotides align to TRBD1. The CDR3 is made up of 16 amino acids. V lost 5 bases, J lost 5 bases, and 10 bases stayed unmatched. Germline CDR1 is SGHTA and CDR2 is FQGNSA.

The J gene is TRBJ1-5, the V gene TRBV5-1, with TRBD1 as a possible D gene (6 bases). The CDR3 totals 15 residues. In germline, CDR1 is SGHRS, CDR2 YFSETQ. Trimming took 0 bases from V and 2 from J, leaving 9 bases between them. The CDR3: CASSLEGGRNQPQHF. CDR3 in DNA: TGCGCCAGCAGCTTGGAAGGGGGTCGCAATCAGCCCCAGCATTTT. The variable domain in full, with the rest retrieved from reference TRBV5-1 and TRBJ1-5, is KAGVTQTPRYLIKTRGQQVTLSCSPISGHRSVSWYQQTPGQGLQFLFEYFSETQRNKGNFPGRFSGRQFSNSRSEMNVSTLELGDSALYLCASSLEGGRNQPQHFGDGTRLSIL.

This chain links TRBV9 with TRBJ2-1; TRBD1 aligns across 8 bases. Germline assignment: CDR1 SGDLS and CDR2 YYNGEE. The CDR3 totals 14 residues. The ends lost 2 bases at V and 5 bases at J; junction bases unmatched: 3. The CDR3 sequence: CASSVRGQNNEQFF. The DNA of the CDR3 is TGTGCCAGCAGCGTCAGGGGGCAAAACAATGAGCAGTTCTTC.

This chain joins TRBV7-9 and TRBJ2-1; TRBD2 matches 7 bases. The CDR3 totals 18 residues. The V segment lost 4 bases and the J segment 0 bases; nucleotides outside the gene matches: 12. Per the germline V gene, CDR1 is SEHNR and CDR2 is FQNEAQ (reference sequence). The chain's CDR3 is CASSSPNRGGPSYNEQFF. CDR3 DNA sequence: TGTGCCAGCAGCTCCCCTAATCGGGGAGGGCCCTCCTACAATGAGCAGTTCTTC.

This chain links TRBV19 with TRBJ1-2; 7 bases agree with TRBD1. Germline CDR1 LNHDA, CDR2 SQIVND (reference sequence). This CDR3 is built from 15 residues. After removal of 3 bases from V and 8 bases from J, the junction contained 12 bases not matched to a gene. As DNA, the CDR3 is TGTGCCAGTAGTATGTCGGGACAGCCGGCGGCAGGCTACACCTTC. Translated: CASSMSGQPAAGYTF.

The chain combines TRBV5-8 with TRBJ1-1; D is unresolved. Germline-derived CDR1 and CDR2 are SGHTS and YDEGEE. CDR3 length equals 13 residues. Trimming took off 3 bases at V and 0 bases at J, with 6 bases between the two ends. CDR3 sequence reads: CASSYGLNTEAFF. CDR3 DNA sequence: TGTGCCAGCAGCTACGGTTTGAACACTGAAGCTTTCTTT.

This rearrangement joins TRBV4-1 to TRBJ2-5, with 11 bases aligning to TRBD2. Germline V CDR1 and CDR2: MGHRA, YSYEKL. The CDR3 spans 15 residues. The J segment lost 3 bases and the V segment lost 4 bases, leaving 4 bases of the junction unmatched. CDR3 loop: CASSRSGLAEETQYF. The CDR3 coding sequence is TGCGCCAGCAGCCGATCGGGACTAGCGGAAGAGACCCAGTACTTC.